This TCR beta chain was recorded in a study of early T cells in non-severe SARS-CoV-2 infection (dated by TCRdb to the early 2020s). In terms of the full investigation: Bulk RNA from unsorted whole blood was used for TCR sequencing, so alpha and beta chains could not be paired. Summary of the overall study and its limitations: Matching against VDJdb was skewed toward anti-spike CD8 responses, likely underestimated virus-specific expansions, and missed private and CD4 specificities.

This clonotype was seen many times. What antigen it recognizes has not been identified. Base-call qualities are not available, and no considerably larger clone is one nucleotide away. The CDR3 covers 15 residues, taking in both the cysteine and the phenylalanine. Kept here is only the CDR3 DNA, which spans 45 bases and is read in frame from base 1. From the germline V gene, CDR1 is LGHNA and CDR2 is YNFKEQ. Trimming removed 1 base from V and 5 bases from J, leaving 14 bases between the germline ends. Set within a cohort of healthcare workers in London, UK, this nested case-control study involved weekly PCR testing of nasopharyngeal swabs along with blood sampling. Healthcare workers were enrolled in the week of the UK lockdown, from 23 to 31 March 2020, and were followed every week for up to roughly 15 weeks. Library generation was performed with 5' RACE. Sequencing was carried out with a NextSeq 500. The TCR library protocol attached unique molecular identifiers to individual cDNA molecules to correct for sequencing error and PCR bias. Both TCR alpha and beta chains were sequenced, and tight co-correlation was observed between alpha and beta sequence abundances in each sample. Per the source publication's procedure: Decombinator V4 was used to annotate the V gene, J gene and CDR3 of the TCR sequences. Expanded TCRs were defined as changing significantly between any two time points under a Poisson model with p below 0.0001. Abundances of TCRs were expressed as counts per million after normalisation to the total number of TCRs sequenced in each sample. MAIT TCRs were defined by TRAV1-2 paired with TRAJ12, TRAJ20 or TRAJ33, and iNKT TCRs by TRAV10 paired with TRAJ18. VDJdb, accessed 1 November 2021, was searched for CMV, EBV and SARS-CoV-2 annotated TCRs, excluding TCRs annotated for multiple antigens. The public sequencing data were trimmed at Q25 with fastp and processed into clonotypes with MiXCR by TCRdb, which kept only in-frame beta chains. Every entry covers one CDR3 protein and lists the most common genes and DNA from its rows. The V and J calls, along with clone size, are taken from TCRdb and not from the paper's own processing. The sample contains about 54,000 distinct CDR3 sequences, 6.6% of them found a single time. The top ten constitute about 5.9% of the sample.

The receptor's source is an adult who was a healthcare worker with PCR-confirmed SARS-CoV-2 infection or an uninfected control (not recorded which). The starting material was whole blood, obtained at baseline. This sequence uses TRBV4-2 and TRBJ2-5, with TRBD1 as a weak D call on 6 bases. The DNA sequence is TGTGCCAGCAGCCAAGGTCATAGGGGGTACGAGACCCAGTACTTC. The translation is CASSQGHRGYETQYF.